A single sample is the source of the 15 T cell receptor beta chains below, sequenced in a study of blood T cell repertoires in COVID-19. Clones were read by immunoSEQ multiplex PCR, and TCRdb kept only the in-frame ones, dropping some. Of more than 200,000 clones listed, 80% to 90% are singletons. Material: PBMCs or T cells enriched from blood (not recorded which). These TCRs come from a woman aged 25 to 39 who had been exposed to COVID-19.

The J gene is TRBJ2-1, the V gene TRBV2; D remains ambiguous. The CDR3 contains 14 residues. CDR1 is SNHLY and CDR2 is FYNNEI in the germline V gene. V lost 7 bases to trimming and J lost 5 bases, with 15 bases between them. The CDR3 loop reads CASKQRLPNNEQFF. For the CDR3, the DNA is TGTGCCAGCAAGCAGCGACTGCCAAACAATGAGCAGTTCTTC.

The CDR3 coding sequence is TGTGCCAGCAGTTACCCGACAGGGGCCGCCTACGAGCAGTACTTC. This codes for CASSYPTGAAYEQYF. The V and J genes are TRBV6-6 and TRBJ2-7, with 8 bases matching TRBD1. Germline V gene data show CDR1 as MNHNY and CDR2 as SVGAGI (reference sequence). CDR3 length: 15 residues. Germline trimming cut 2 bases from V and 2 bases from J; bases unmatched to any gene: 5.

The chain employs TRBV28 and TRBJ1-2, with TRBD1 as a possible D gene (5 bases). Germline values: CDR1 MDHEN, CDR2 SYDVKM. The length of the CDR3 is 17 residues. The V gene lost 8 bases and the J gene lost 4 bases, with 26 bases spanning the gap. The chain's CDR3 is CASGGVIGGQKAYGYTF. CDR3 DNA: TGTGCCAGCGGGGGGGTAATAGGAGGGCAGAAAGCCTATGGCTACACCTTC.

DNA of the CDR3: TGCGCCAGCAGCCAAGATACTAGGTTTCCCCTCCACTTT. Translation: CASSQDTRFPLHF. The chain combines TRBV4-1 with TRBJ1-6, with D unclear. Germline loops: CDR1 MGHRA, CDR2 YSYEKL. V was cut by 0 bases and J by 13 bases, with 10 bases left in between. The CDR3 length is 13 residues.

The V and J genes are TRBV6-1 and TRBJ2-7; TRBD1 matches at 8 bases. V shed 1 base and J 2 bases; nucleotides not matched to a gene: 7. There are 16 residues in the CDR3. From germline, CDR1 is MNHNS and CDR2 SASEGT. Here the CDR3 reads CASSEVAGTGTYEQYF. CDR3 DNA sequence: TGTGCCAGCAGTGAAGTCGCCGGGACAGGAACCTACGAGCAGTACTTC.

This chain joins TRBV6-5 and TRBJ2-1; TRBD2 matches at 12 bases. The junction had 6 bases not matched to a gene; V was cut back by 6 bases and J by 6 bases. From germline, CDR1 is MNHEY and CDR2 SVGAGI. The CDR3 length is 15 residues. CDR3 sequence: CASSPTSGSSNEQFF. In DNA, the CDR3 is TGTGCCAGCAGCCCGACTAGCGGGAGCTCCAATGAGCAGTTCTTC.

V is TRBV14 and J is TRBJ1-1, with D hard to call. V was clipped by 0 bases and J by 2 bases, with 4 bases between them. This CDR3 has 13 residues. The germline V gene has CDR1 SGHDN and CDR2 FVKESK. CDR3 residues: CASSQDRNTEAFF. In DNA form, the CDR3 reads TGTGCCAGCAGCCAAGACAGAAACACTGAAGCTTTCTTT.

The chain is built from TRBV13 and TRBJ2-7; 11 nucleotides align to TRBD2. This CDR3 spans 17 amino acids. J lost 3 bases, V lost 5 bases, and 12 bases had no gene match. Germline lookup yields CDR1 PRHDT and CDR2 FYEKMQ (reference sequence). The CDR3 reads CASSPYSSGRADYEQYF. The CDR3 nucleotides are TGTGCCAGCAGCCCGTACAGTAGCGGGAGGGCAGACTACGAGCAGTACTTC.

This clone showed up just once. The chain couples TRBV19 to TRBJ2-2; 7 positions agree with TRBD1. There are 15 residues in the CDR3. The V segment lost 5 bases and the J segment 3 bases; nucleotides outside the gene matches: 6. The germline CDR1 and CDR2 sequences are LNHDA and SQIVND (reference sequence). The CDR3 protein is CASSRQGSDTGELFF. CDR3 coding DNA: TGTGCCAGTAGTCGACAGGGTTCGGACACCGGGGAGCTGTTTTTT.

The CDR3 DNA follows: TGTGCCAGCAGCCAAGATCGGACAGGGGGCGGTGGCTACACCTTC. Protein sequence: CASSQDRTGGGGYTF. This chain links TRBV14 with TRBJ1-2, with 11 nucleotides matching TRBD1. V dropped 0 bases and J dropped 7; count of bases not matched to a gene: 4. This CDR3 contains 15 residues. Germline V CDR1 and CDR2: SGHDN, FVKESK.

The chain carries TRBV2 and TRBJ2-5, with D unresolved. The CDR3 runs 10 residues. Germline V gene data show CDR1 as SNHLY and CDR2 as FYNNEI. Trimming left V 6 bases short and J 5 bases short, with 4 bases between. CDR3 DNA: TGTGCCAGCAGACGGGAGACCCAGTACTTC. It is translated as CASRRETQYF.

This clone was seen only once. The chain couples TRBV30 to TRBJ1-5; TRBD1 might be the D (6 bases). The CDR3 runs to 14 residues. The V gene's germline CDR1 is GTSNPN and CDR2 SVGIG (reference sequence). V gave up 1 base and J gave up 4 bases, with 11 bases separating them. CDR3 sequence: CAWSGVQGNQPQHF. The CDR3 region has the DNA TGTGCCTGGAGTGGGGTTCAGGGGAATCAGCCCCAGCATTTT.

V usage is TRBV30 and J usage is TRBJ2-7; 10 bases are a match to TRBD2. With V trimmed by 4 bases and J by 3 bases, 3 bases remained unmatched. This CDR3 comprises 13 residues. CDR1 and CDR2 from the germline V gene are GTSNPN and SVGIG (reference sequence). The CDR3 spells CAWTSGRIYEQYF. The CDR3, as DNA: TGTGCCTGGACTAGCGGGAGAATCTACGAGCAGTACTTC. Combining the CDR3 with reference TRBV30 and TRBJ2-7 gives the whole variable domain SQTIHQWPATLVQPVGSPLSLECTVEGTSNPNLYWYRQAAGRGLQLLFYSVGIGQISSEVPQNLSASRPQDRQFILSSKKLLLSDSGFYLCAWTSGRIYEQYFGPGTRLTVT.

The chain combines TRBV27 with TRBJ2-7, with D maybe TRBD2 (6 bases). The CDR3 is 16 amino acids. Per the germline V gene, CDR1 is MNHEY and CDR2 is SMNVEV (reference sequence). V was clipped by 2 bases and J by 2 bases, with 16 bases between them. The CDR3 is CASSLNRVAATYEQYF. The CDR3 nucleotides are TGTGCCAGCAGTTTAAATCGGGTAGCGGCAACCTACGAGCAGTACTTC.

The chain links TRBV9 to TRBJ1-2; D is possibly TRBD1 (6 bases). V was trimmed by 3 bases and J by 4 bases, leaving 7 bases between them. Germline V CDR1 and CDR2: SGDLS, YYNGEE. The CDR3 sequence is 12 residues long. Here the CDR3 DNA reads TGTGCCAGCAGCGCAGGGGTCTATGGCTACACCTTC. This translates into CASSAGVYGYTF.